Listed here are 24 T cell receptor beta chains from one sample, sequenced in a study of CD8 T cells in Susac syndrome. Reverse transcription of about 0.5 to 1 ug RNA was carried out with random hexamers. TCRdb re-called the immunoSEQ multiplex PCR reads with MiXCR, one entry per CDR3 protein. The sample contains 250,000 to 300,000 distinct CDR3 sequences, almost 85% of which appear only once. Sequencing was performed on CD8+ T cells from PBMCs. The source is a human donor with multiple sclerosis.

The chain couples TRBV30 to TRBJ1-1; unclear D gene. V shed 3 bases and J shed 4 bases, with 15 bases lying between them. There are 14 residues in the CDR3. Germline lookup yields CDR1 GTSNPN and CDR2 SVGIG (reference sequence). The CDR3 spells CAWSAILEPTEAFF. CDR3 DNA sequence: TGTGCCTGGAGCGCAATTCTTGAGCCCACTGAAGCTTTCTTT.

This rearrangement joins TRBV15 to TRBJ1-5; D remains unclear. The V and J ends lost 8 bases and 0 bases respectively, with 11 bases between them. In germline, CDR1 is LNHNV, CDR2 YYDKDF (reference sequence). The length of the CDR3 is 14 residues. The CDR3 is CATAVLNSNQPQHF. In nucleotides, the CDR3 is TGTGCCACCGCGGTCCTAAATAGCAATCAGCCCCAGCATTTT.

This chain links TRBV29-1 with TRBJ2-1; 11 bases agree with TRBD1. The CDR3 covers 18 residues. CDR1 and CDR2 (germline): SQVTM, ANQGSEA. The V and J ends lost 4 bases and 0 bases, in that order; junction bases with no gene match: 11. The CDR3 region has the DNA TGCAGCGTTGGGGCCGGACAGGGGGCCAAGATCTCCTACAATGAGCAGTTCTTC. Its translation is CSVGAGQGAKISYNEQFF.

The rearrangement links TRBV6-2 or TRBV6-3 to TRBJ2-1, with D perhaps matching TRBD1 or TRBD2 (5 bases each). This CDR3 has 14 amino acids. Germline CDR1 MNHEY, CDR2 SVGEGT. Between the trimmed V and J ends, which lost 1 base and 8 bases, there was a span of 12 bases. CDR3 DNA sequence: TGTGCCAGCAGTTACTTTGGGACCCAAGATGAGCAGTTCTTC. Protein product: CASSYFGTQDEQFF.

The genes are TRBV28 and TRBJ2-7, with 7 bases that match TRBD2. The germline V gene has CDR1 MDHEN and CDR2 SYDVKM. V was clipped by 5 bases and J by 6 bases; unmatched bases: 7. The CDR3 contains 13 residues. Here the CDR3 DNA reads TGTGCCAGCAGTCTCGGGAGGCAAAGCGAGCAGTACTTC. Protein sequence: CASSLGRQSEQYF.

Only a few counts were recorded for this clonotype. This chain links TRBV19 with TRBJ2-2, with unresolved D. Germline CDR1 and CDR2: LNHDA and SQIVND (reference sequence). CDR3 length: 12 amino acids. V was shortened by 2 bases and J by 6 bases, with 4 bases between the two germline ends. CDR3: CASSIRPGELFF. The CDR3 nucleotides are TGTGCCAGTAGTATACGCCCCGGGGAGCTGTTTTTT.

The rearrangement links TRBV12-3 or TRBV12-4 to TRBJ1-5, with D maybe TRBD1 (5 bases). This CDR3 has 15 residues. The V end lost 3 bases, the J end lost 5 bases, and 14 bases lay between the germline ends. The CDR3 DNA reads TGTGCCAGCAGTTTCTTCCCGACAGCGGATCAGCCCCAGCATTTT. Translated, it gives CASSFFPTADQPQHF.

CDR3 DNA: TGTGCCAGCAGTTCGACCACCGGGACTACCATCACAGATACGCAGTATTTT. The encoded protein is CASSSTTGTTITDTQYF. This rearrangement joins TRBV27 to TRBJ2-3; 7 bases align to TRBD2. V was clipped by 4 bases and J by 2 bases; unmatched bases: 12. The CDR3 contains 17 residues. Germline V gene lookup returns CDR1 MNHEY and CDR2 SMNVEV (reference sequence).

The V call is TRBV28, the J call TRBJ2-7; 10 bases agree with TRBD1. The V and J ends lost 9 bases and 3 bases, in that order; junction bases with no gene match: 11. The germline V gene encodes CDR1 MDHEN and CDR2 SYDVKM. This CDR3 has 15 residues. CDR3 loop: CASSTGTGVFYEQYF. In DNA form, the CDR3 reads TGTGCCAGTTCGACCGGGACAGGGGTCTTCTACGAGCAGTACTTC.

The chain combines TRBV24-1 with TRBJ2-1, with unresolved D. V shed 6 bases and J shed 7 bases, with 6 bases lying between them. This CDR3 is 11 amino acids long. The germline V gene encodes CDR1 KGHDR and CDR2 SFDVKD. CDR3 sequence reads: CATSSRNEQFF. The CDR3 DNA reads TGTGCCACCAGTTCCCGGAATGAGCAGTTCTTC.

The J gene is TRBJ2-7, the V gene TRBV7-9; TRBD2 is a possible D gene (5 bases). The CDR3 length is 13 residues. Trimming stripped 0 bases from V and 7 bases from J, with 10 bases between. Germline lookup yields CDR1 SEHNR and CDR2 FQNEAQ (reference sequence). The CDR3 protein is CASSLASLAEQYF. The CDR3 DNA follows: TGTGCCAGCAGCTTAGCGAGTCTAGCAGAGCAGTACTTC.

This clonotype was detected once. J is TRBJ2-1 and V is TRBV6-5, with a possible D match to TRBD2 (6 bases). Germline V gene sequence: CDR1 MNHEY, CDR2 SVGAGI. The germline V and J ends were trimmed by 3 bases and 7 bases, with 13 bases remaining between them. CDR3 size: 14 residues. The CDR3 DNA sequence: TGTGCCAGCAGTTATCCGGGAGCTAGTAATGAGCAGTTCTTC. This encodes CASSYPGASNEQFF.

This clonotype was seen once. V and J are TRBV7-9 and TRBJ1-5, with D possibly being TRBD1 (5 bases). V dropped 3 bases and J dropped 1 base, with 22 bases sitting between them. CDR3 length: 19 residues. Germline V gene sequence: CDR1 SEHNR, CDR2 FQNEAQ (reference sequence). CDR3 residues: CASSLRGASPFWSNQPQHF. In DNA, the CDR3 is TGTGCCAGCAGCTTGCGAGGGGCGAGCCCTTTTTGGAGCAATCAGCCCCAGCATTTT.

As DNA, the CDR3 is TGTGCCAGCAGCCGCACAGCGGGCGCCTACAATGAGCAGTTCTTC. It translates to CASSRTAGAYNEQFF. V is TRBV7-9 and J is TRBJ2-1; a weak D match, TRBD2 (6 bases). The ends were cut back, 5 bases at V and 2 bases at J, with 13 bases in the middle. The CDR3 extends over 15 amino acids. Per germline, CDR1 SEHNR and CDR2 FQNEAQ (reference sequence).

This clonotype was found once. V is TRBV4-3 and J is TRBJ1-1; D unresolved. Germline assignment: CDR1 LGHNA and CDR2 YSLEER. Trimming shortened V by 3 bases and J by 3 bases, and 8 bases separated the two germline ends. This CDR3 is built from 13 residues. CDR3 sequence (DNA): TGCGCCAGCAGCCAGGGGAGCGACACTGAAGCTTTCTTT. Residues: CASSQGSDTEAFF.

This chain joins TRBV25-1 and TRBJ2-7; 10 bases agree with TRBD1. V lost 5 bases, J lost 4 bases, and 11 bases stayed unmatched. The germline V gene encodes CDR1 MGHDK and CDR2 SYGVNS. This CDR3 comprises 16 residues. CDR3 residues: CASSPGTGEGVYEQYF. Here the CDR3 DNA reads TGTGCCAGCAGTCCCGGGACAGGGGAGGGTGTTTACGAGCAGTACTTC.

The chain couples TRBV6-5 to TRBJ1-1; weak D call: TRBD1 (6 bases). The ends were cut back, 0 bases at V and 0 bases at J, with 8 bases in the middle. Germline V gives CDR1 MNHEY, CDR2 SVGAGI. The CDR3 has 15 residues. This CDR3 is CASSYSGALNTEAFF. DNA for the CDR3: TGTGCCAGCAGTTACTCGGGGGCCTTGAACACTGAAGCTTTCTTT.

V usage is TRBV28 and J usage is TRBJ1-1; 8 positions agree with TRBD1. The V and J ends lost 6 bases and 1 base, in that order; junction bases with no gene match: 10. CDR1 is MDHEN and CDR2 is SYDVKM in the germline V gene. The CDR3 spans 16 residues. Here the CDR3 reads CASSPHDRGRNTEAFF. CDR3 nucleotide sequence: TGTGCCAGCAGCCCCCACGACAGGGGACGGAACACTGAAGCTTTCTTT.

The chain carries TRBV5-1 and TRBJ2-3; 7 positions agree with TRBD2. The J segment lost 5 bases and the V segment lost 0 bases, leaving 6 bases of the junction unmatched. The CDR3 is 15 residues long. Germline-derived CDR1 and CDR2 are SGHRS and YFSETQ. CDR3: CASSLGASGEDTQYF. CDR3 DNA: TGCGCCAGCAGCTTGGGGGCTAGCGGCGAAGATACGCAGTATTTT.

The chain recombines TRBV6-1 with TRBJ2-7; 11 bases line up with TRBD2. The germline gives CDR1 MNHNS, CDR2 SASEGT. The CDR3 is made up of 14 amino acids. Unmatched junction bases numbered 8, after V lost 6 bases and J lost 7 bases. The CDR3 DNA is TGTGCCAGCAGAACTAGCGGGAGAAGGTGGGAGCAGTACTTC. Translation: CASRTSGRRWEQYF.

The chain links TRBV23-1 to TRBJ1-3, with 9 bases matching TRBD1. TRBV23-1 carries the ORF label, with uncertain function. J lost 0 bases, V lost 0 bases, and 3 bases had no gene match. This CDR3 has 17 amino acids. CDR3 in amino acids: CASSQSGTGNSGNTIYF. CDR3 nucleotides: TGCGCCAGCAGTCAATCGGGGACAGGGAACTCTGGAAACACCATATATTTT.

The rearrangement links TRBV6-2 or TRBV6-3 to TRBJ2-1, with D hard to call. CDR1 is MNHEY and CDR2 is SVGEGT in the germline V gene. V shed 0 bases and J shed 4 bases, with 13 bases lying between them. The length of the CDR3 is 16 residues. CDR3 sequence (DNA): TGTGCCAGCAGTTACTCGGCCGTGGTGGGGTACAATGAGCAGTTCTTC. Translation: CASSYSAVVGYNEQFF.

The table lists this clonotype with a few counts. The chain's CDR3 is CASSIEWAGEQFF. The CDR3 nucleotides are TGTGCCAGTAGTATAGAGTGGGCAGGGGAGCAGTTCTTC. This rearrangement joins TRBV19 to TRBJ2-1; D may be TRBD1 (5 bases). This CDR3 contains 13 residues. With 0 bases removed from V and 10 bases from J, the gap between germline ends came to 10 bases. Germline loops: CDR1 LNHDA, CDR2 SQIVND (reference sequence).

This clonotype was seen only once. The CDR3, as DNA: TGTGCCAGCGGCGGACCGACCTACAATGAGCAGTTCTTC. Translated: CASGGPTYNEQFF. The chain uses TRBV25-1 and TRBJ2-1; no clear D gene. There are 13 residues in the CDR3. V lost 8 bases, J lost 2 bases, and 10 bases lay in between. Germline V gene sequence: CDR1 MGHDK, CDR2 SYGVNS.